This TCR beta chain is from a study of cytotoxic CD8 clonotypes in ibrutinib-treated CLL (dated by TCRdb to about 2021). Background on the whole study: The cohort had about a dozen relapsed/refractory and under 16 treatment-naive patients; approximately 18 were IGHV unmutated. Every remission and progressive disease sample was obtained while ibrutinib was still being received by the patients. Longitudinal samples were obtainable from 26 of the 86 participants in the trial. The response samples were drawn at a median of roughly twelve months into treatment, with a range of about 6 to 36 months. Partial responses were observed in 24 patients and complete responses in 2; after a median follow-up of around 68 months, remission was maintained in around 14 patients and progression was observed in some twelve. Cryopreserved peripheral blood mononuclear cells were obtained prior to treatment, at the time of response, and at either disease progression or sustained remission. On average, each sample had some 250,000 productive templates and approximately 89,000 productive rearrangements. Here is what the overall study found, with its caveats: Clonality rose at ibrutinib response, remained stable during sustained remission, and dropped back toward baseline at progression. Public clonotypes were rare and either contracted or stayed stable during treatment, and the rise in clonality at ibrutinib response reflected the expansion of private clonotypes. Baseline clonality was found to be higher than that of age-matched healthy donors and was strongly correlated with circulating CD8+ T-cell counts. Lymph node repertoires were not examined, and the timing of sampling was not matched between patients in sustained remission and those whose disease progressed.

In light of the paper, this sample's time point label describes: approximately 2 years on ibrutinib. For TCR beta library preparation, approximately 2 micrograms of genomic DNA was extracted from cryopreserved PBMCs. Longitudinal blood samples from CLL patients receiving ibrutinib monotherapy were subjected to high-throughput TCR beta sequencing. The patients took part in an open-label, single-center phase 2 trial of ibrutinib monotherapy. The CDR3 holds 16 amino acids from the cysteine to the phenylalanine. The only DNA kept is the CDR3, 48 bases in frame from the first base. Ends trimmed: V by 1 base, J by 4 bases; bases unmatched to a gene: 7. The germline V gene supplies CDR1 SGHRS and CDR2 YFSETQ. Comment on this clone: This receptor's antigen is unknown. No base-level quality is on record; no much larger clone is a single base apart.

The goal of deep resolution MiSeq sequencing was a depth between 1 in 1 million and 1 in 200,000 T cells, and coverage averaged 10x per clonotype. The immunoSEQ hsTCRB Kit was used to generate the TCR beta libraries. Per the original workflow: ImmunoSEQ Data Assistant and ImmunoSEQ Analyzer were used for data analysis, and V, D and J genes were assigned according to IMGT definitions. Clonality, which ranges from 0 to 1, was calculated by subtracting the normalized Shannon entropy of productive rearrangement frequencies from one. Only overrepresented clonotypes making up at least 0.05% of the repertoire of each patient were included in the public clonotype analysis. About a dozen age-matched healthy donor repertoires from immuneACCESS were used as controls for clonality. The table comes from immuneACCESS by way of TCRdb, which keeps in-frame sequences with V and J called. Part of the clones is missing from these tables; in studies checked, under half for an unresolved V gene and the rest for unknown reasons. Clonal size and the V and J genes are those of that table, whereas D and trimming came from the DNA. The sample records about 29,000 clones, approximately 85% of which are singletons. The ten largest clonotypes hold more than 6.5% of the sample.

The sample in question was PBMCs, obtained after 24 months of ibrutinib treatment. Here the chain combines TRBV5-1 and TRBJ1-2; TRBD1 aligns with 10 central bases. The sequence was obtained from a human donor with chronic lymphocytic leukemia. The CDR3 protein: CASSLRGQGHGYGYTF. The bases read TGCGCCAGCAGCTTGAGGGGACAGGGGCACGGCTATGGCTACACCTTC.